This record looks at one TCR beta chain sequence and its context. The length of the CDR3 is 14 residues. V lost 5 bases, J lost 2 bases, and 13 bases lay in between. Looked up from germline, CDR1 is LNHDA and CDR2 is SQIVND (reference sequence). These data originate in a study of blood T cell repertoires in COVID-19. Study context: In each case, the material was cDNA or gDNA derived from T cells, B-cell-depleted T cells, or PBMCs.

The data were produced by immunoSEQ multiplex PCR, yet TCRdb's version contains in-frame clones alone and is incomplete. The repertoire holds roughly 100,000 clones, with more than 75% as singletons. Input material: peripheral blood. The chain recombines TRBV19 with TRBJ2-7, with D possibly being TRBD2 (5 bases). The sequence came from a man in his fifties with acute or convalescent COVID-19. Written as DNA, the CDR3 is TGTGCCAGTAGTCCCGCGGGCTCCACCTACGAGCAGTACTTC. Protein sequence: CASSPAGSTYEQYF.